A selection of T cell receptor beta chains follows, all from one sample in a study of sequential checkpoint blockade in melanoma. Only in-frame clones appear in the TCRdb table, and some are missing; sequencing was by immunoSEQ multiplex PCR. This sample has about 40,000 clones, with roughly 85% found just once. The material sequenced was CD8+ T cells sorted from blood (inferred from file names), taken from a patient given nivolumab and ipilimumab in sequence. These receptor sequences come from a human donor with melanoma. Each CDR3 is given with its conserved first and last residue. Each record gives: clone size, V gene, J gene, D gene, CDR3 DNA, CDR3 protein. A D gene is named only where the DNA matches it firmly. Clone size is stated in some rows and not others, as once, few, many or a class when expanded.

clone size: few; V gene: TRBV7-9; J gene: TRBJ2-3; D gene: .; CDR3 DNA: TGTGCCAGCAGCTGGGCGGGAAATCCGGATACGCAGTATTTT; CDR3 protein: CASSWAGNPDTQYF
clone size: once; V gene: TRBV9; J gene: TRBJ2-1; D gene: TRBD2; CDR3 DNA: TGTGCCAGCAGCGTAGTGGGGACTAGCGGGAGTAATGAGCAGTTCTTC; CDR3 protein: CASSVVGTSGSNEQFF
clone size: .; V gene: TRBV30; J gene: TRBJ1-5; D gene: .; CDR3 DNA: TGTGCCTGGAGTGACTGGAATCAGCCCCAGCATTTT; CDR3 protein: CAWSDWNQPQHF
clone size: .; V gene: TRBV6-5; J gene: TRBJ1-2; D gene: .; CDR3 DNA: TGTGCCAGCAGTTACTCGAAGATTTCGGTGGATGGCTACACCTTC; CDR3 protein: CASSYSKISVDGYTF
clone size: .; V gene: TRBV10-3; J gene: TRBJ1-5; D gene: .; CDR3 DNA: TGTGCCATCAGTGAGTCTCTGATCGGTGGGAGCCAAAATCAGCCCCAGCATTTT; CDR3 protein: CAISESLIGGSQNQPQHF
clone size: .; V gene: TRBV28; J gene: TRBJ1-1; D gene: .; CDR3 DNA: TGTGCCAGCAACGTCTGGGGGCTGCCCACTGAAGCTTTCTTT; CDR3 protein: CASNVWGLPTEAFF
clone size: .; V gene: TRBV27; J gene: TRBJ2-7; D gene: TRBD2; CDR3 DNA: TGTGCCAGCAGTATCGGGACTAGCTACGAGCAGTACTTC; CDR3 protein: CASSIGTSYEQYF
clone size: .; V gene: TRBV5-4; J gene: TRBJ2-1; D gene: .; CDR3 DNA: TGTGCCAGCAGCCCCCGGGGGGCCGGTAATGAGCAGTTCTTC; CDR3 protein: CASSPRGAGNEQFF
clone size: .; V gene: TRBV30; J gene: TRBJ1-1; D gene: TRBD1; CDR3 DNA: TGTGCCTGGACTGCGACAGGGCTTGGGACTGAAGCTTTCTTT; CDR3 protein: CAWTATGLGTEAFF
clone size: few; V gene: TRBV4-3; J gene: TRBJ2-3; D gene: TRBD2; CDR3 DNA: TGCGCCAGCAGCCGGAGCCTGGCGGGAGCGGTAGATACGCAGTATTTT; CDR3 protein: CASSRSLAGAVDTQYF
clone size: few; V gene: TRBV19; J gene: TRBJ2-2; D gene: .; CDR3 DNA: TGTGCCAGTAGTCTGACTGCGTATGGCCTGAAGGAGCTGTTTTTT; CDR3 protein: CASSLTAYGLKELFF
clone size: .; V gene: TRBV5-4; J gene: TRBJ2-1; D gene: .; CDR3 DNA: TGTGCCAGCAGCTTAAGTAGGGGCCCCCCAAACAATGAGCAGTTCTTC; CDR3 protein: CASSLSRGPPNNEQFF
clone size: .; V gene: TRBV13; J gene: TRBJ1-1; D gene: TRBD1; CDR3 DNA: TGTGCCAGCAGCTCACAGGGGAGCACTGAAGCTTTCTTT; CDR3 protein: CASSSQGSTEAFF
clone size: .; V gene: TRBV4-2; J gene: TRBJ1-2; D gene: TRBD1; CDR3 DNA: TGTGCCAGCAGCCAAGTTACAGGGGGACTATCTGGCTACACCTTC; CDR3 protein: CASSQVTGGLSGYTF
clone size: few; V gene: TRBV5-8; J gene: TRBJ1-4; D gene: TRBD1; CDR3 DNA: TGTGCCAGCAGCTTTCCCGGACAGGGGGCTGAAAAACTGTTTTTT; CDR3 protein: CASSFPGQGAEKLFF
clone size: .; V gene: TRBV2; J gene: TRBJ2-7; D gene: .; CDR3 DNA: TGTGCCAGCAGTCAAACCCCGGGACAAGCCTACGAGCAGTACTTC; CDR3 protein: CASSQTPGQAYEQYF
clone size: .; V gene: TRBV27; J gene: TRBJ2-3; D gene: .; CDR3 DNA: TGTGCCAGCAGCATCGGGGTAATGGGCGGCAGCACAGATACGCAGTATTTT; CDR3 protein: CASSIGVMGGSTDTQYF
clone size: .; V gene: TRBV27; J gene: TRBJ2-2; D gene: .; CDR3 DNA: TGTGCCAGCAGTTTCTCGGGGGATTTTTACTCCGGGGAGCTGTTTTTT; CDR3 protein: CASSFSGDFYSGELFF
clone size: .; V gene: TRBV9; J gene: TRBJ2-1; D gene: TRBD2; CDR3 DNA: TGTGCCAGCAGCGTAGGATCAGCGGGAGGGGATGAGCAGTTCTTC; CDR3 protein: CASSVGSAGGDEQFF
clone size: .; V gene: TRBV5-1; J gene: TRBJ2-7; D gene: TRBD1; CDR3 DNA: TGCGCCAGCAGCTTGGTCCGGGACAGTCCCTACGAGCAGTACTTC; CDR3 protein: CASSLVRDSPYEQYF
clone size: .; V gene: TRBV4-1; J gene: TRBJ2-4; D gene: .; CDR3 DNA: TGCGCCAGCAGCCAGCCCGGGGAACTCCTAGCCAAAAACATTCAGTACTTC; CDR3 protein: CASSQPGELLAKNIQYF
clone size: .; V gene: TRBV27; J gene: TRBJ1-1; D gene: .; CDR3 DNA: TGTGCCAGCAGTTACGGTTTTAACACTGAAGCTTTCTTT; CDR3 protein: CASSYGFNTEAFF
clone size: .; V gene: TRBV7-9; J gene: TRBJ2-5; D gene: .; CDR3 DNA: TGTGCCAGCAGCTTACTTCAGGGACAAGAGACCCAGTACTTC; CDR3 protein: CASSLLQGQETQYF
clone size: .; V gene: TRBV27; J gene: TRBJ1-2; D gene: .; CDR3 DNA: TGTGCCAGCAGAAAGGGGTACTATGGCTACACCTTC; CDR3 protein: CASRKGYYGYTF
clone size: .; V gene: TRBV7-9; J gene: TRBJ1-1; D gene: TRBD1; CDR3 DNA: TGTGCCAGCAGTCAAGGACAGGGGGCGAAAGAAGCTTTCTTT; CDR3 protein: CASSQGQGAKEAFF
clone size: .; V gene: TRBV5-4; J gene: TRBJ2-5; D gene: .; CDR3 DNA: TGTGCCAGCAGCTTGATCGATGGGGGCGGAGAGACCCAGTACTTC; CDR3 protein: CASSLIDGGGETQYF
clone size: .; V gene: TRBV28; J gene: TRBJ2-7; D gene: TRBD2; CDR3 DNA: TGTGCCAGCAGTCCTTTTATCCGAGGACTAGCGGGAGCCCCCTCATCCTACGAGCAGTACTTC; CDR3 protein: CASSPFIRGLAGAPSSYEQYF
clone size: .; V gene: TRBV19; J gene: TRBJ2-3; D gene: .; CDR3 DNA: TGTGCCAGTAGTATATTGGCGGCAGATACGCAGTATTTT; CDR3 protein: CASSILAADTQYF
clone size: .; V gene: TRBV10-3; J gene: TRBJ2-4; D gene: TRBD1; CDR3 DNA: TGTGCCATCAGTCGGACAGGGGGCCTAGCCAAAAACATTCAGTACTTC; CDR3 protein: CAISRTGGLAKNIQYF
clone size: once; V gene: TRBV20-1; J gene: TRBJ1-1; D gene: TRBD1; CDR3 DNA: TGCAGTGCTAGACACAGGGGTGAAGCTTTCTTT; CDR3 protein: CSARHRGEAFF
clone size: .; V gene: TRBV4-1; J gene: TRBJ2-7; D gene: .; CDR3 DNA: TGCGCCAGCAGCCAAACAGGGTCAAGGGAGCAGTACTTC; CDR3 protein: CASSQTGSREQYF
clone size: .; V gene: TRBV19; J gene: TRBJ2-2; D gene: TRBD2; CDR3 DNA: TGTGCCAGTAGTATTGGGTGGTCGAGCGGGAGGACCGGGGAGCTGTTTTTT; CDR3 protein: CASSIGWSSGRTGELFF
clone size: .; V gene: TRBV6-5; J gene: TRBJ2-1; D gene: TRBD2; CDR3 DNA: TGTGCCAGCAGTATAACTAGCGGGAGTGGCAATGAGCAGTTCTTC; CDR3 protein: CASSITSGSGNEQFF
clone size: few; V gene: TRBV2; J gene: TRBJ2-2; D gene: TRBD1; CDR3 DNA: TGTGCCAGCAGAGTGGGACAGGGGGCGGGCGGGGAGCTGTTTTTT; CDR3 protein: CASRVGQGAGGELFF
clone size: .; V gene: TRBV5-1; J gene: TRBJ1-1; D gene: TRBD1; CDR3 DNA: TGCGCCAGCAGCTTATTACAGGGGGCTCCTGAAGCTTTCTTT; CDR3 protein: CASSLLQGAPEAFF
clone size: .; V gene: TRBV5-1; J gene: TRBJ2-7; D gene: TRBD2; CDR3 DNA: TGCGCCAGCAGCTTGGCTCTAGCGGGACCCACCGGCTACGAGCAGTACTTC; CDR3 protein: CASSLALAGPTGYEQYF
clone size: .; V gene: TRBV29-1; J gene: TRBJ2-2; D gene: TRBD1; CDR3 DNA: TGCAGCGTACACGGGACAGGGGACACCGGGGAGCTGTTTTTT; CDR3 protein: CSVHGTGDTGELFF
clone size: .; V gene: TRBV6-6; J gene: TRBJ2-1; D gene: .; CDR3 DNA: TGTGCCAGCAGTTACTCTGTCCAGGCGAATGAGCAGTTCTTC; CDR3 protein: CASSYSVQANEQFF
clone size: .; V gene: TRBV10-3; J gene: TRBJ2-2; D gene: TRBD2; CDR3 DNA: TGTGCCTTACGGGAGGACACCGGGGAGCTGTTTTTT; CDR3 protein: CALREDTGELFF
clone size: .; V gene: TRBV7-9; J gene: TRBJ2-2; D gene: TRBD2; CDR3 DNA: TGTGCCACACTAGCGGCCACTTCCACCGGGGAGCTGTTTTTT; CDR3 protein: CATLAATSTGELFF
clone size: .; V gene: TRBV23-1; J gene: TRBJ2-2; D gene: TRBD2; CDR3 DNA: TGCGCCAGCAGTGCCCCCTCTAGCGGGAGGGCCAGCGGGGAGCTGTTTTTT; CDR3 protein: CASSAPSSGRASGELFF
clone size: .; V gene: TRBV9; J gene: TRBJ2-3; D gene: TRBD2; CDR3 DNA: TGTGCCAGCAGCGTCGGGACTAGCGGCACAGATACGCAGTATTTT; CDR3 protein: CASSVGTSGTDTQYF
clone size: .; V gene: TRBV27; J gene: TRBJ2-1; D gene: .; CDR3 DNA: TGTGCCAGCAGTTTATCGCGCTACAGCTCCTACAATGAGCAGTTCTTC; CDR3 protein: CASSLSRYSSYNEQFF
clone size: .; V gene: TRBV25-1; J gene: TRBJ1-1; D gene: .; CDR3 DNA: TGTGCCAGCAGTGAATTGGGGGGAATGAACACTGAAGCTTTCTTT; CDR3 protein: CASSELGGMNTEAFF
clone size: .; V gene: TRBV5-8; J gene: TRBJ2-1; D gene: .; CDR3 DNA: TGTGCCAGCAGCACCCCCCGGAGGCCCTACAATGAGCAGTTCTTC; CDR3 protein: CASSTPRRPYNEQFF
clone size: few; V gene: TRBV7-9; J gene: TRBJ1-1; D gene: TRBD1; CDR3 DNA: TGTGCCAGCAGCACACAGGGGGCGGGGGACTTT; CDR3 protein: CASSTQGAGDF
clone size: .; V gene: TRBV5-5; J gene: TRBJ2-7; D gene: TRBD1; CDR3 DNA: TGTGCCAGCAGCTGGGGGACAGGGACCTACGAGCAGTACTTC; CDR3 protein: CASSWGTGTYEQYF
clone size: .; V gene: TRBV7-9; J gene: TRBJ2-1; D gene: TRBD1; CDR3 DNA: TGTGCCAGCAGCTCCCGGGACAGATACAATGAGCAGTTCTTC; CDR3 protein: CASSSRDRYNEQFF
clone size: .; V gene: TRBV19; J gene: TRBJ1-2; D gene: .; CDR3 DNA: TGTGCAGCCACAGGGCCCCCCTATGGCTACACCTTC; CDR3 protein: CAATGPPYGYTF
clone size: .; V gene: TRBV5-1; J gene: TRBJ2-7; D gene: .; CDR3 DNA: TGCGCCAGCAGCTTGGGCGAATACGAGCAGTACTTC; CDR3 protein: CASSLGEYEQYF
clone size: .; V gene: TRBV7-2; J gene: TRBJ2-3; D gene: TRBD2; CDR3 DNA: TGTGCCAGCACCCCCTTGGAGCGGGGACTCACAGATACGCAGTATTTT; CDR3 protein: CASTPLERGLTDTQYF
clone size: .; V gene: TRBV19; J gene: TRBJ2-3; D gene: .; CDR3 DNA: TGTGCCAGTAGTTCTGGACTCTCGGTGGGCACGGATACGCAGTATTTT; CDR3 protein: CASSSGLSVGTDTQYF
clone size: .; V gene: TRBV7-9; J gene: TRBJ1-3; D gene: TRBD1; CDR3 DNA: TGTGCCAGCAGCTTCGTAACAGGGGAACTTGGAAACACCATATATTTT; CDR3 protein: CASSFVTGELGNTIYF
clone size: .; V gene: TRBV27; J gene: TRBJ2-1; D gene: TRBD2; CDR3 DNA: TGTGCCAGCAGTCTCCTGGCGGGAGGGCTCAATGAGCAGTTCTTC; CDR3 protein: CASSLLAGGLNEQFF
clone size: .; V gene: TRBV18; J gene: TRBJ2-5; D gene: .; CDR3 DNA: TGTGCCAGCTCACCACGATCGGACAGACTTCACGAGACCCAGTACTTC; CDR3 protein: CASSPRSDRLHETQYF